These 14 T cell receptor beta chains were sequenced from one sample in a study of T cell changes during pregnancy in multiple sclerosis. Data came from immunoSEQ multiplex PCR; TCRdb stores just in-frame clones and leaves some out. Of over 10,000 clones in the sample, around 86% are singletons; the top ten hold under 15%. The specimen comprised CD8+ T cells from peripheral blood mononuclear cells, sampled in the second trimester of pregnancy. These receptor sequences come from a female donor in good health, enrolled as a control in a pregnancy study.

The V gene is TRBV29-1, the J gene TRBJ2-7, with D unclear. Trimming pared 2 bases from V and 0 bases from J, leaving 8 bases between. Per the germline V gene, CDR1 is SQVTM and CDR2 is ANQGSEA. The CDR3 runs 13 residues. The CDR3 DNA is TGCAGCGTTGAACTCCGCAGCTCCTACGAGCAGTACTTC. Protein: CSVELRSSYEQYF.

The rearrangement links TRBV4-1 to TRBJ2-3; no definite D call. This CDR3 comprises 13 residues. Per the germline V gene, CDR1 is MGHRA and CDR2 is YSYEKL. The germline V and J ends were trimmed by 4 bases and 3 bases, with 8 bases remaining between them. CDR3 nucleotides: TGCGCCAGCAGCCCTCCCGGGACAGATACGCAGTATTTT. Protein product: CASSPPGTDTQYF.

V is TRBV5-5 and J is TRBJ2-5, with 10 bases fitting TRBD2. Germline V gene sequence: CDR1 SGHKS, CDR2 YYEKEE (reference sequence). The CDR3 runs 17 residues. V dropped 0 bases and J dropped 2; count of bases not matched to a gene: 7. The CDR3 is CASSLVDLAGDQETQYF. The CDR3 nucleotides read TGTGCCAGCAGCTTGGTGGATCTAGCGGGGGATCAAGAGACCCAGTACTTC.

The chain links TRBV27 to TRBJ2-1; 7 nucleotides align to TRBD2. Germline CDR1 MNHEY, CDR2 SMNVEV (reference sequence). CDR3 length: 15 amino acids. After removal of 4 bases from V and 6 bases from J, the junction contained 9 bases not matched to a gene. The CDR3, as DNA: TGTGCCAGCAGTTCGGGCCGCGGGGGTTTCAATGAGCAGTTCTTC. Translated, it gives CASSSGRGGFNEQFF.

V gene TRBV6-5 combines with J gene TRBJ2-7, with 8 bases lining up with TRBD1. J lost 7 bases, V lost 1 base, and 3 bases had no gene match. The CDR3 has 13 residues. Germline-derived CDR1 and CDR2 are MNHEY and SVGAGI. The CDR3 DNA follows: TGTGCCAGCAGTTACTTAACAGGGGGGGAGCAGTACTTC. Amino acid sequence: CASSYLTGGEQYF.

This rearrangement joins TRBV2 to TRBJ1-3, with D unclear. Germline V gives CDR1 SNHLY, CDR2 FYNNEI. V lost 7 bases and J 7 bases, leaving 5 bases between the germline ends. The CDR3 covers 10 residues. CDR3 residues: CASIYNTIYF. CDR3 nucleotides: TGTGCCAGCATTTATAACACCATATATTTT.

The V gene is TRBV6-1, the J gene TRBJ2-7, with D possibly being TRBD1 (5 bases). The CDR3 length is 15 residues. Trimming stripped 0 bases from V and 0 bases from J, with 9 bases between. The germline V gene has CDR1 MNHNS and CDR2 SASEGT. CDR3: CASSEALQGSYEQYF. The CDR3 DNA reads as TGTGCCAGCAGTGAAGCGCTTCAGGGCTCCTACGAGCAGTACTTC.

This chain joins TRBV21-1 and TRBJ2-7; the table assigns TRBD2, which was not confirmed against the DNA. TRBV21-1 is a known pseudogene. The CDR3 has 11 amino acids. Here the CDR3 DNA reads TGTGCCAGCAGCCCGCGTGACGAGCAGTACTTC. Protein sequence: CASSPRDEQYF.

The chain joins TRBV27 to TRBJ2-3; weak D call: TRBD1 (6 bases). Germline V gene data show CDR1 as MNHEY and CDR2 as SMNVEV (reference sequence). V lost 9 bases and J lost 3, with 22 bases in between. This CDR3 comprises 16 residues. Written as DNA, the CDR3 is TGTGCCAGACAGCTAGGACAGAGGGTGGGGACAGATACGCAGTATTTT. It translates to CARQLGQRVGTDTQYF.

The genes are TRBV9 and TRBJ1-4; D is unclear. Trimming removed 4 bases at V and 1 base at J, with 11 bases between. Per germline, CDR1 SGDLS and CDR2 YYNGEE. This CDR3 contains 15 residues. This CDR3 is CASSPRRGTNEKLFF. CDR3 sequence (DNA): TGTGCCAGCAGCCCCCGACGGGGAACTAATGAAAAACTGTTTTTT.

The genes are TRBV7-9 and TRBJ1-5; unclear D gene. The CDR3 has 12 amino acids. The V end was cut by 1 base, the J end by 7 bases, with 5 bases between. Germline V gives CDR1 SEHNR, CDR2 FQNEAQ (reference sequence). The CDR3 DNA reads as TGTGCCAGCAGCTTAGGCGTCCAGCCCCAGCATTTT. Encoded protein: CASSLGVQPQHF. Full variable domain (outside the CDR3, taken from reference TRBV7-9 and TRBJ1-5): DTGVSQNPRHKITKRGQNVTFRCDPISEHNRLYWYRQTLGQGPEFLTYFQNEAQLEKSRLLSDRFSAERPKGSFSTLEIQRTEQGDSAMYLCASSLGVQPQHFGDGTRLSIL.

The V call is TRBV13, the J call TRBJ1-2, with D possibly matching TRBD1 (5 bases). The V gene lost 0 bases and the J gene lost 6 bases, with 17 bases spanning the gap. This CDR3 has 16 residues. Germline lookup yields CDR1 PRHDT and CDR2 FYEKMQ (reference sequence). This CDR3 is CASSLGLQEPFHGYTF. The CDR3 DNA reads TGTGCCAGCAGCTTAGGCTTACAGGAGCCCTTTCATGGCTACACCTTC.

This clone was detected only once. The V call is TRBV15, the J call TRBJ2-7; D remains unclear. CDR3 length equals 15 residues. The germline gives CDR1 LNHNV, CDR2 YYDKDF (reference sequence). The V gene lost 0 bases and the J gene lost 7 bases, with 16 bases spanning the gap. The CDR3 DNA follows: TGTGCCACCAGCAGAGACACCACAAGAGCCGGGGAGCAGTACTTC. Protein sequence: CATSRDTTRAGEQYF.

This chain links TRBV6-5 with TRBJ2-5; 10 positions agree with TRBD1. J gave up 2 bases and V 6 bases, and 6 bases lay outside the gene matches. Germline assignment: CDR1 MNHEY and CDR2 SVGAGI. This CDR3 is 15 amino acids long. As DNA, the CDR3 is TGTGCCAGCAGCTCCGACAGGGGGCAGCAAGAGACCCAGTACTTC. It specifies CASSSDRGQQETQYF.